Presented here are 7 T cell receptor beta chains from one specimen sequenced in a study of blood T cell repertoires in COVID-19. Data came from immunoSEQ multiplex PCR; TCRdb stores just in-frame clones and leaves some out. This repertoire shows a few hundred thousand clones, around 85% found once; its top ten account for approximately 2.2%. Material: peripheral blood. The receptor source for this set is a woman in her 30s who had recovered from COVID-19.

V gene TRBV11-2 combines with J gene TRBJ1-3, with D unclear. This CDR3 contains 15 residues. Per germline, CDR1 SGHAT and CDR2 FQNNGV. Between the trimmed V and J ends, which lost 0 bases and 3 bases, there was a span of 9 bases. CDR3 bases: TGTGCCAGCAGCTTAGATCCGGGAGTTGGAAACACCATATATTTT. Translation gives CASSLDPGVGNTIYF.

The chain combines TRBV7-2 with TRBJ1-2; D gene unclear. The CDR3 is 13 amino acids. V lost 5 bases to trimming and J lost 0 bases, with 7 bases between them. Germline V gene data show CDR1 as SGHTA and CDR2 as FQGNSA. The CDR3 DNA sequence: TGTGCCAGCAGCCCAGAAGCTAACTATGGCTACACCTTC. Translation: CASSPEANYGYTF.

CDR3 region: CASSIAGIGGKLFF. In nucleotides, the CDR3 is TGTGCCAGTAGTATCGCCGGAATCGGAGGAAAACTGTTTTTT. The V call is TRBV19, the J call TRBJ1-4; D gene ambiguous. Trimming shortened V by 3 bases and J by 10 bases, and 15 bases separated the two germline ends. The CDR3 is 14 residues long. Germline CDR1 LNHDA, CDR2 SQIVND (reference sequence).

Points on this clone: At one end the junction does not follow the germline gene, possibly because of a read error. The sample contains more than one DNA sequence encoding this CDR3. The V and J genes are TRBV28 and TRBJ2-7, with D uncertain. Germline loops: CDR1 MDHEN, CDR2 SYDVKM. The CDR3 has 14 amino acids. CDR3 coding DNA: TGTGCCAGTAGTTTAATGCAGGCCGCCTACGAGCAGTACTTC. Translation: CASSLMQAAYEQYF.

CDR3 bases: TGTGCCAGCAGCTTGGGGACAGGGCTTACGTACGAGCAGTACTTC. It encodes CASSLGTGLTYEQYF. The J gene is TRBJ2-7, the V gene TRBV7-2, with 9 positions matching TRBD1. With 3 bases clipped from V and 4 bases from J, the junction kept 7 bases outside the gene matches. The CDR3 has 15 amino acids. Germline CDR1 and CDR2: SGHTA and FQGNSA.

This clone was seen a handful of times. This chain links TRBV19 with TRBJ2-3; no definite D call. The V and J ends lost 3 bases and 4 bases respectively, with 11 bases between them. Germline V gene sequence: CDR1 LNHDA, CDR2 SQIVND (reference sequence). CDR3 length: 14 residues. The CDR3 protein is CASSIVSRSDTQYF. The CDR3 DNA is TGTGCCAGTAGTATCGTGTCGCGATCAGATACGCAGTATTTT.

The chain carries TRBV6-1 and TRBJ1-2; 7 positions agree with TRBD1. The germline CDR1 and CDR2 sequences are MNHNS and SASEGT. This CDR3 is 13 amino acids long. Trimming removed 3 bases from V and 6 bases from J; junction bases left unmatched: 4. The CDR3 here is CASSEGDRDGYTF. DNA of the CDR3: TGTGCCAGCAGTGAGGGAGACAGGGATGGCTACACCTTC.